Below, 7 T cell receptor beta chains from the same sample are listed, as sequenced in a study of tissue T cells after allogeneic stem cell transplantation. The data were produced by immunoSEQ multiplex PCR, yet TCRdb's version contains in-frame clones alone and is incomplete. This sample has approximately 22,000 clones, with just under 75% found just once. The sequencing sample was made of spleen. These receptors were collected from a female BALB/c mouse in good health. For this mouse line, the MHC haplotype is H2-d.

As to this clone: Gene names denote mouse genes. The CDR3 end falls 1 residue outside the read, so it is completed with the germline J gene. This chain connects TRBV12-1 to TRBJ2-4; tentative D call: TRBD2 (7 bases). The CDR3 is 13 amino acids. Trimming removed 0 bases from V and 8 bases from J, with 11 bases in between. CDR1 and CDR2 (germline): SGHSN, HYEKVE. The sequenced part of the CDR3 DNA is TGTGCCAGCTCTCTCGGTAGGGGGGGCACCTTGTAC. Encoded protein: CASSLGRGGTLY. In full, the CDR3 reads CASSLGRGGTLYF.

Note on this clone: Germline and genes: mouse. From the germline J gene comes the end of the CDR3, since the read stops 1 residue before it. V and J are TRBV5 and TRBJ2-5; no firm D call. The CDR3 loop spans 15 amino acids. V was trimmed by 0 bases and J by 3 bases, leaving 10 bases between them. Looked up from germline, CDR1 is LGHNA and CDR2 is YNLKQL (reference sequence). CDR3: CASSQDREWQDTQYF. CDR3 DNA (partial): TGTGCCAGCAGCCAAGATCGGGAATGGCAAGACACCCAGTAC.

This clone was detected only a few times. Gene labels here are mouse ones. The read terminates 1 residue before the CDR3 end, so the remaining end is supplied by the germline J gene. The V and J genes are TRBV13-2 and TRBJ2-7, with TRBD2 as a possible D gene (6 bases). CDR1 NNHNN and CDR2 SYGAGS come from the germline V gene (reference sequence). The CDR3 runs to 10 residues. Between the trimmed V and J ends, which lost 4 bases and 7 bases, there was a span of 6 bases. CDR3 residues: CASGLGEQYF. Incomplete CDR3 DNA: TGTGCCAGCGGTCTGGGGGAACAGTAC.

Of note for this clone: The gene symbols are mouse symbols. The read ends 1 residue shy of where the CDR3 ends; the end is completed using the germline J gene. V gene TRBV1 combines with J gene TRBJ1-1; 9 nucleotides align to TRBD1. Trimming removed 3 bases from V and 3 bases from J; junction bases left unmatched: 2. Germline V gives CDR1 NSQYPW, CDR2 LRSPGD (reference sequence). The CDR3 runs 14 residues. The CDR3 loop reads CTCSATGGDTEVFF. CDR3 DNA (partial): TGCACCTGCAGTGCCACAGGGGGCGACACAGAAGTCTTC. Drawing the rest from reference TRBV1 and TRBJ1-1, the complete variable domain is VTLLEQNPRWRLVPRGQAVNLRCILKNSQYPWMSWYQQDLQKQLQWLFTLRSPGDKEVKSLPGADYLATRVTDTELRLQVANMSQGRTLYCTCSATGGDTEVFFGKGTRLTVV.

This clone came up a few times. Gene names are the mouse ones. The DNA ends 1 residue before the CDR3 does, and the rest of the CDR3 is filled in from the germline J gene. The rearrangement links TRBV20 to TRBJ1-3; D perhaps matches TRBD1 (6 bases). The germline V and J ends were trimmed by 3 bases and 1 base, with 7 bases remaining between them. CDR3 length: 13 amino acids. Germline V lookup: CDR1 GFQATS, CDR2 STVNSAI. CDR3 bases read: TGTGGTGCTAGTACAGGGTCTGGAAATACGCTCTAT. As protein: CGASTGSGNTLY. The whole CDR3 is CGASTGSGNTLYF. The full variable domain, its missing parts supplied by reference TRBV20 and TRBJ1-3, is GALVYQYPRRTICKSGTSMRMECQAVGFQATSVAWYRQSPQKTFELIALSTVNSAIKYEQNFTQEKFPISHPNLSFSSMTVLNAYLEDRGLYLCGASTGSGNTLYFGEGSRLIVV.

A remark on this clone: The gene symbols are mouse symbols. CDR3: CGARDAHNYAEQFF. The covered CDR3 bases are TGTGGTGCTAGGGATGCACATAACTATGCTGAGCAGTTC. The rearrangement joins TRBV20 to TRBJ2-1; D gene unclear. The sequenced fragment ends 1 residue before the CDR3 boundary, so the rest is inferred from the germline J gene. V was pared by 0 bases and J by 0 bases, with 6 bases between. The CDR3 loop spans 14 amino acids. Germline CDR1 reads GFQATS; CDR2 reads STVNSAI.

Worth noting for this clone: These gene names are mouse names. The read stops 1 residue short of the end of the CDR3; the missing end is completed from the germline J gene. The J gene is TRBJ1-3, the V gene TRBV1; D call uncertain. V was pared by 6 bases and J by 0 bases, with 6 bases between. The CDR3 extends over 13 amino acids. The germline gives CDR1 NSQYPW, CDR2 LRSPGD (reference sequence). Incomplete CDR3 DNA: TGCACCTGCAGACAGAATTCTGGAAATACGCTCTAT. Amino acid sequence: CTCRQNSGNTLY. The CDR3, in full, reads CTCRQNSGNTLYF.